These 10 T cell receptor beta chains were sequenced from one sample in a study of blood T cell repertoires in COVID-19. Measured with immunoSEQ multiplex PCR; TCRdb has only the in-frame clones, and not every one. Here the sample spans about 230,000 clones, 88% being singletons. The sequencing input was PBMCs or T cells enriched from blood (not recorded which). The receptors shown here come from a woman aged 40 to 50 with acute COVID-19.

The chain uses TRBV25-1 and TRBJ1-1; D is perhaps TRBD1 (5 bases). CDR1 MGHDK and CDR2 SYGVNS come from the germline V gene. V gave up 6 bases and J gave up 4 bases, with 9 bases separating them. This CDR3 region has 12 residues. The DNA of the CDR3 is TGTGCCAGCAGGACAGTGGGCACTGAAGCTTTCTTT. Translation gives CASRTVGTEAFF.

V usage is TRBV5-6 and J usage is TRBJ1-6; no reliable D call. Germline assignment: CDR1 SGHDT and CDR2 YYEEEE. The CDR3 sequence is 16 residues long. V was pared by 1 base and J by 7 bases, with 15 bases between. This chain's CDR3 is CASSLWSNGPNSPLHF. The CDR3 coding sequence is TGTGCCAGCAGCTTGTGGTCAAATGGGCCCAATTCACCCCTCCACTTT. The entire variable domain, with the rest obtained from reference TRBV5-6 and TRBJ1-6, is as follows: DAGVTQSPTHLIKTRGQQVTLRCSPKSGHDTVSWYQQALGQGPQFIFQYYEEEERQRGNFPDRFSGHQFPNYSSELNVNALLLGDSALYLCASSLWSNGPNSPLHFGNGTRLTVT.

V is TRBV7-8 and J is TRBJ1-2; D ambiguous. Trimming pared 1 base from V and 3 bases from J, leaving 12 bases between. The CDR3 is made up of 15 amino acids. Germline values: CDR1 SGHVS, CDR2 FQNEAQ. The CDR3 protein is CASSLGRDIYYGYTF. The CDR3 DNA reads TGTGCCAGCAGCTTAGGACGGGATATTTACTATGGCTACACCTTC.

The gene calls are TRBV7-9 and TRBJ2-4; D possibly corresponds to TRBD1 (6 bases). V lost 5 bases and J lost 2, with 16 bases in between. This CDR3 has 16 residues. Germline CDR1 SEHNR, CDR2 FQNEAQ (reference sequence). Here the CDR3 DNA reads TGTGCCAGCAGCCCCGAGACAGGTCTGTCCAAAAACATTCAGTACTTC. Its translation: CASSPETGLSKNIQYF.

The V call is TRBV7-9, the J call TRBJ2-7; maybe TRBD1 (7 bases). The V gene's germline CDR1 is SEHNR and CDR2 FQNEAQ (reference sequence). The V gene lost 2 bases and the J gene lost 3 bases, with 8 bases spanning the gap. This CDR3 has 13 amino acids. CDR3 nucleotides: TGTGCCAGCAGCTTACAGGGGGGCTACGAGCAGTACGTC. Translated, it gives CASSLQGGYEQYV.

This chain connects TRBV6-5 to TRBJ1-1, with D uncertain. Germline CDR1 MNHEY, CDR2 SVGAGI. The CDR3 consists of 11 residues. V lost 8 bases to trimming and J lost 3 bases, with 7 bases between them. The CDR3 here is CASYGYTEAFF. The CDR3 DNA reads as TGTGCCAGCTATGGCTACACTGAAGCTTTCTTT.

The chain has TRBV29-1 and TRBJ1-2; D is unclear. Germline CDR1 and CDR2: SQVTM and ANQGSEA. The CDR3 covers 11 residues. Trimming took off 6 bases at V and 6 bases at J, with 11 bases between the two ends. DNA for the CDR3: TGCAGCGTAGAGCGCGGGGATGGCTACACCTTC. This encodes CSVERGDGYTF.

This chain links TRBV7-2 with TRBJ2-5, with D possibly TRBD2 on 6 matching bases. Germline V CDR1 and CDR2: SGHTA, FQGNSA. With 5 bases removed from V and 7 bases from J, the gap between germline ends came to 14 bases. The length of the CDR3 is 13 residues. The CDR3 DNA reads TGTGCCAGCAGCCAGGACGAGGGAGGGACCCAGTACTTC. Residues: CASSQDEGGTQYF.

This clone was recorded only once. This chain links TRBV6-2 or TRBV6-3 with TRBJ2-5; weak D call: TRBD1 (6 bases). With 6 bases removed from V and 3 bases from J, the gap between germline ends came to 14 bases. This CDR3 has 14 amino acids. The germline CDR1 and CDR2 sequences are MNHEY and SVGEGT. The CDR3 region is CASSLQGPEETQYF. CDR3 DNA: TGTGCCAGCAGCCTACAGGGCCCCGAAGAGACCCAGTACTTC.

The J gene is TRBJ1-1, the V gene TRBV11-3; the match to TRBD1 covers 8 bases. Germline V gives CDR1 SGHNT, CDR2 YENEEA. This CDR3 contains 14 residues. The V and J ends lost 7 bases and 2 bases, in that order; junction bases with no gene match: 6. The CDR3 bases are TGTGCCAGCACCAGGACAGGGAGAAACACTGAAGCTTTCTTT. Encoded protein: CASTRTGRNTEAFF.